This T cell receptor beta chain was sequenced in a study of beta chain features in type 1 diabetes. About the research overall: Sorted cells from all samples, numbering roughly 100 million, were examined.

A remark on this clone: Its target is not known.

The CDR3 loop spans 18 amino acids. In germline, CDR1 is LNHDA, CDR2 SQIVND (reference sequence). Trimming removed 3 bases from V and 0 bases from J; junction bases left unmatched: 8. The entirety of the isolated RNA underwent reverse transcription, so expressed TCRB transcripts were sequenced. Libraries were prepared by immunoSEQ multiplex PCR; TCRdb keeps only in-frame clonotypes and omits some of them. This table has under 450,000 clones, 14% appearing once. Findings of the study overall: Whether TCRB rearrangement is influenced by HLA type went unresolved here. Type 1 diabetes patients showed fewer insertions and more deletions at VDJ junctions. TCRB CDR3s from Type 1 diabetes patients were moderately but significantly shorter in all four CD4+ subsets.

The genes are TRBV19 and TRBJ2-6; 7 bases align to TRBD1. Sequencing used naive CD4+ T cells from blood. The sequence was collected from a man younger than 45 in good health. The CDR3 bases are TGTGCCAGTAGTATGATACAGGGGTTCCCCTCTGGGGCCAACGTCCTGACTTTC. Its translation: CASSMIQGFPSGANVLTF.